Shown below are 3 T cell receptor beta chains from a single sample sequenced in a study of OX40 agonist ivuxolimab in advanced cancers. The assay was immunoSEQ multiplex PCR, and TCRdb's table has in-frame clones only and misses some. The repertoire holds 69,000 or so clones, with approximately 78% as singletons. Sample: CD4+ or CD8+ T cells sorted from blood, taken in a trial of the OX40 agonist ivuxolimab. The receptors here all came from an adult with an advanced solid tumor such as melanoma, head and neck, liver or kidney cancer.

This chain joins TRBV2 and TRBJ1-4; 7 bases fit TRBD1. This CDR3 is 14 amino acids long. V dropped 5 bases and J dropped 8; count of bases not matched to a gene: 8. The germline V gene encodes CDR1 SNHLY and CDR2 FYNNEI. The CDR3 DNA reads as TGTGCCAGCAGTACTCGGACAGGCGACGAAAAACTGTTTTTT. It codes for CASSTRTGDEKLFF. The full variable domain, in which reference TRBV2 and TRBJ1-4 provide the parts outside the CDR3, is EPEVTQTPSHQVTQMGQEVILRCVPISNHLYFYWYRQILGQKVEFLVSFYNNEISEKSEIFDDQFSVERPDGSNFTLKIRSTKLEDSAMYFCASSTRTGDEKLFFGSGTQLSVL.

V and J are TRBV18 and TRBJ2-1, with 7 bases matching TRBD1. Germline trimming cut 0 bases from V and 4 bases from J; bases unmatched to any gene: 3. This CDR3 comprises 15 residues. In germline, CDR1 is KGHSH, CDR2 LQKENI. CDR3: CASSPPPTGYNEQFF. CDR3 DNA sequence: TGTGCCAGCTCACCACCTCCGACAGGGTACAATGAGCAGTTCTTC.

This clone occurred once. This chain uses TRBV6-6 with TRBJ1-2; D gene unclear. Germline CDR1 and CDR2: MNHNY and SVGAGI (reference sequence). V was shortened by 8 bases and J by 2 bases, with 6 bases between the two germline ends. The CDR3 sequence is 11 residues long. DNA of the CDR3: TGTGCCAGCCTACAGAACTATGGCTACACCTTC. Translating it yields CASLQNYGYTF.